This TCR beta chain is from a study of OX40 agonist ivuxolimab in advanced cancers. Study at large: Ivuxolimab, an antibody that agonizes OX40 (CD134), was administered to the patients.

The length of the CDR3 is 16 residues. Trimming cost V 4 bases and J 1 base, with 12 bases left between them. CDR1 SGHNT and CDR2 YYREEE come from the germline V gene (reference sequence). Sequencing used immunoSEQ multiplex PCR; TCRdb keeps in-frame clones, though not all of them. The sample includes tens of thousands of clones, more than 80% of them seen just once. Worth noting for this clone: Antigen: not known.

Findings of the study overall: At 0.1 to 3.0 mg/kg, clonal expansion of CD4+ and CD8+ blood T cells had occurred by week 6.

The rearrangement uses TRBV5-4 and TRBJ2-6, with TRBD1 as a possible D gene (5 bases). The sample here was CD4+ or CD8+ T cells sorted from blood, taken in a trial of the OX40 agonist ivuxolimab. The sequence derives from an adult with an advanced solid tumor such as melanoma, head and neck, liver or kidney cancer. The CDR3 sequence: CASSIQSGSGANVLTF. For the CDR3, the DNA is TGTGCCAGCAGCATACAATCAGGGTCTGGGGCCAACGTCCTGACTTTC.